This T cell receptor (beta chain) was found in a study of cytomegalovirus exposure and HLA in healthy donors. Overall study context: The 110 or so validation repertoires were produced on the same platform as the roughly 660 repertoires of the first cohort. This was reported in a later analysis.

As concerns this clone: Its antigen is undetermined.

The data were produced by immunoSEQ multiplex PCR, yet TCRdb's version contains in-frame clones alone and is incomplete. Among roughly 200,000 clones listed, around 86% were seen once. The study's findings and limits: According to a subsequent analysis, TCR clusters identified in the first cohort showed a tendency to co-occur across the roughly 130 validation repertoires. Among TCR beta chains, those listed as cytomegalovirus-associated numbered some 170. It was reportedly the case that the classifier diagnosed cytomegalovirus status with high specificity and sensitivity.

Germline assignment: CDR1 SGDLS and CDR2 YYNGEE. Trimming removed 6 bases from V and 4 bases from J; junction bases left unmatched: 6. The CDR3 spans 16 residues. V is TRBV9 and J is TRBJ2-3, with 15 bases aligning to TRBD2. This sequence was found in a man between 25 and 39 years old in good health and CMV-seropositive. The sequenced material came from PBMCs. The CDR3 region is CASTRGLAGGSDTQYF. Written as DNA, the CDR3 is TGTGCCAGCACCAGGGGACTAGCGGGAGGTTCAGATACGCAGTATTTT.